The TCR beta chain under discussion was sequenced for a study of cytomegalovirus exposure and HLA in healthy donors. PCR amplification relied on 60 Vbeta primers (plus 13 Jbeta primers). Per the authors' pipeline: Roughly 80 million unique TCR beta chains, 9 million to 11 million shared, were counted in a later analysis. Using immunoSEQ multiplex PCR, the repertoire was profiled, and TCRdb retains in-frame clones only, with some absent. That table gives V, J and clone size, and the DNA gave D and trimming. The table includes roughly 110,000 clones, over 60% detected once. The sample consisted of PBMCs. The TCR originated in a female donor in good health and CMV-seronegative.

The DNA of the CDR3 is TGTGCCAGCAGTTCCTCAGCCGGGACATCCTCCTACGAGCAGTACTTC. Amino acids: CASSSSAGTSSYEQYF. The chain couples TRBV6-6 to TRBJ2-7; D might be TRBD1 (6 bases). V was trimmed by 4 bases and J by 0 bases, leaving 16 bases between them. This CDR3 has 16 amino acids. Per germline, CDR1 MNHNY and CDR2 SVGAGI (reference sequence).